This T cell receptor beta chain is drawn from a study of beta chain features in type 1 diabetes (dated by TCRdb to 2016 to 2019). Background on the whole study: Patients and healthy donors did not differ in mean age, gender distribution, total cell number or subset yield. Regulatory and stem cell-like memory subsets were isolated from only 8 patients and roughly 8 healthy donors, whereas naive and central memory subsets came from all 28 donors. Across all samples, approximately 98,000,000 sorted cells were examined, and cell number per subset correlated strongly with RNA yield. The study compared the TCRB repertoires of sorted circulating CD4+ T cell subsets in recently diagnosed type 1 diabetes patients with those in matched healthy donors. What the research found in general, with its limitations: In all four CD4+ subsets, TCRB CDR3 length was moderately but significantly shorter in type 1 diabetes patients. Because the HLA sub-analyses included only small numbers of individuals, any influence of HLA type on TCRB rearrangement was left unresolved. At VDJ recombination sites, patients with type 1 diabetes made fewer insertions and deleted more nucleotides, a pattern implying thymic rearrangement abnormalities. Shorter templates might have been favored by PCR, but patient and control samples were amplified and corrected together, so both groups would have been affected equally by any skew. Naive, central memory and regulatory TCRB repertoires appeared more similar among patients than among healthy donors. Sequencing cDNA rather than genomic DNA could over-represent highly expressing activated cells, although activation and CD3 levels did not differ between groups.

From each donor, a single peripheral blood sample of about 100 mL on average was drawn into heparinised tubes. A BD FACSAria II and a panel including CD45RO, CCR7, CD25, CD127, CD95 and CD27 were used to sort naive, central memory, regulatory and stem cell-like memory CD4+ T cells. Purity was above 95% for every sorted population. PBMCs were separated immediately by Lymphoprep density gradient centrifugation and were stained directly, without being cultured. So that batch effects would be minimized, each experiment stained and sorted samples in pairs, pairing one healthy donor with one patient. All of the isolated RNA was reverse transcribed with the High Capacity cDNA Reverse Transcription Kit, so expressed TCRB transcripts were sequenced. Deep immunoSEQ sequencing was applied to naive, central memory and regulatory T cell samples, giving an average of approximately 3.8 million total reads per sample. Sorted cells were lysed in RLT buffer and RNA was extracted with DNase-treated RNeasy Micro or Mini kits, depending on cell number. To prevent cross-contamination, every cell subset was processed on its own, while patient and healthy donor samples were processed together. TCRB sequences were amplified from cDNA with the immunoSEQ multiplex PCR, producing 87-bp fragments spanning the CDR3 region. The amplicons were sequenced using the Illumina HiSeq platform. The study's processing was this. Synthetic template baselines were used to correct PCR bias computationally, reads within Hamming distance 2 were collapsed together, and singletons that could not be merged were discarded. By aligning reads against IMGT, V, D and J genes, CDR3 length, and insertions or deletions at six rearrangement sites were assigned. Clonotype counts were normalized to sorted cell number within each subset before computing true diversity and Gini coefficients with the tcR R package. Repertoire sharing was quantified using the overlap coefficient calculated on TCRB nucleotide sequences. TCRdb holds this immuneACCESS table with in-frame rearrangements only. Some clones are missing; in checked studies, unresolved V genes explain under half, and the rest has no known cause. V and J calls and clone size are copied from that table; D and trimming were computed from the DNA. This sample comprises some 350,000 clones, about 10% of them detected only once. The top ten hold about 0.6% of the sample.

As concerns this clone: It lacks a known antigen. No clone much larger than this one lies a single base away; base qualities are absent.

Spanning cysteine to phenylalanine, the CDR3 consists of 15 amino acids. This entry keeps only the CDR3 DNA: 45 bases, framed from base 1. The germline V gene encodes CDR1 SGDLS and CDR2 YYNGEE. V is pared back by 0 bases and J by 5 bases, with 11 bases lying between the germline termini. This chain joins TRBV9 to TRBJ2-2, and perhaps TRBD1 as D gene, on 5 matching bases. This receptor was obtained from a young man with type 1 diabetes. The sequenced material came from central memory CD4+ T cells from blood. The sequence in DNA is TGTGCCAGCAGCGTAGCACAGGTCAAGACCGGGGAGCTGTTTTTT. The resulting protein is CASSVAQVKTGELFF.